These 13 T cell receptor beta chains came from one sample sequenced in a study of T cell repertoires in cytomegalovirus infection (dated by TCRdb to about 2019). Sequencing took place on an Illumina HiSeq 1500. The public sequencing data were trimmed at Q25 with fastp and processed into clonotypes with MiXCR by TCRdb, which kept only in-frame beta chains. Rows with a matching CDR3 protein are joined into one entry that keeps the most common DNA and genes. The sample records around 530,000 distinct CDR3 sequences, more than 25% of which are singletons. Together, the top ten hold approximately 13% of the sample. Sequenced input: PBMCs. The receptors stem from a human donor in good health (CMV status not recorded). Some clones in this sample may be carry-over from other donors' samples.

This clonotype was detected once. The chain carries TRBV19 and TRBJ1-1; D gene ambiguous. CDR1 LNHDA and CDR2 SQIVND come from the germline V gene (reference sequence). Trimming left V 3 bases short and J 1 base short, with 12 bases between. The CDR3 extends over 15 amino acids. CDR3 sequence (DNA): TGTGCCAGTAGTATTGGTCCCAGCCAGAACACTGAAGCTTTCTTT. Translated, it gives CASSIGPSQNTEAFF.

In this sample, this clonotype turned up a few times. V and J are TRBV7-3 and TRBJ1-1, with a possible D match to TRBD1 (5 bases). This CDR3 is built from 17 residues. The V gene's germline CDR1 is SGHTA and CDR2 FQGTGA. The V and J ends lost 2 bases and 4 bases respectively, with 20 bases between them. CDR3 protein: CASSLYPSGSDSTEAFF. The CDR3, as DNA: TGTGCCAGCAGCTTATACCCTTCGGGCTCAGACAGCACTGAAGCTTTCTTT. Looking up the rest from reference TRBV7-3 and TRBJ1-1 gives the full variable domain: GAGVSQTPSNKVTEKGKYVELRCDPISGHTALYWYRQSLGQGPEFLIYFQGTGAADDSGLPNDRFFAVRPEGSVSTLKIQRTERGDSAVYLCASSLYPSGSDSTEAFFGQGTRLTVV.

The sample holds a few counts of this clonotype. The chain joins TRBV7-9 to TRBJ2-2; 8 nucleotides align to TRBD2. Per germline, CDR1 SEHNR and CDR2 FQNEAQ (reference sequence). The CDR3 has 17 residues. With V trimmed by 5 bases and J by 3 bases, 11 bases remained unmatched. CDR3 sequence: CASSPPSGREDTGELFF. The CDR3, as DNA: TGTGCCAGCAGCCCCCCCTCCGGGCGGGAGGACACCGGGGAGCTGTTTTTT. Drawing the rest from reference TRBV7-9 and TRBJ2-2, the complete variable domain is DTGVSQNPRHKITKRGQNVTFRCDPISEHNRLYWYRQTLGQGPEFLTYFQNEAQLEKSRLLSDRFSAERPKGSFSTLEIQRTEQGDSAMYLCASSPPSGREDTGELFFGEGSRLTVL.

This clonotype was seen more than once but under ten times. The gene calls are TRBV19 and TRBJ2-4; TRBD1 might be the D (5 bases). This CDR3 contains 15 residues. Trimming cost V 7 bases and J 2 bases, with 15 bases left between them. Germline CDR1 LNHDA, CDR2 SQIVND (reference sequence). The CDR3 nucleotides are TGTGCCAGTACCTCAGGGATTCTGACCAAAAACATTCAGTACTTC. This translates into CASTSGILTKNIQYF.

This clonotype was picked up many times. The chain recombines TRBV11-2 with TRBJ1-1, with TRBD1 matching 8 bases. The CDR3 sequence is 16 residues long. Per germline, CDR1 SGHAT and CDR2 FQNNGV. J was trimmed by 0 bases and V by 5 bases; bases with no gene match: 8. CDR3 amino acids: CASSKGQGGMNTEAFF. The CDR3, as DNA: TGTGCCAGCAGCAAAGGACAGGGAGGCATGAACACTGAAGCTTTCTTT.

V usage is TRBV7-2 and J usage is TRBJ2-2; D gene unclear. CDR1 is SGHTA and CDR2 is FQGNSA in the germline V gene. There are 15 residues in the CDR3. Trimming removed 1 base at V and 7 bases at J, with 13 bases between. The CDR3 nucleotides are TGTGCCAGCAGCTTAGGCCGAGTGCACCACGGGGAGCTGTTTTTT. Encoded protein: CASSLGRVHHGELFF.

This clonotype was seen a handful of times. This sequence joins TRBV12-3 or TRBV12-4 and TRBJ2-1; weak D call: TRBD2 (6 bases). V was clipped by 6 bases and J by 9 bases, with 24 bases between them. The CDR3 totals 16 residues. CDR3 in DNA: TGTGCCAGCAGGTACGACACTAGCCCCCCCGGGGGTGAGCAGTTCTTC. It yields the protein CASRYDTSPPGGEQFF.

CDR3 bases: TGTGCCAGCAGCGCCCGAGCCGGGGGATCAGATACGCAGTATTTT. This sequence encodes CASSARAGGSDTQYF. The V and J genes are TRBV7-2 and TRBJ2-3; possible D gene TRBD2, 6 bases. V was cut by 5 bases and J by 4 bases, with 16 bases left in between. Germline V gives CDR1 SGHTA, CDR2 FQGNSA. The CDR3 runs to 15 residues.

The gene calls are TRBV28 and TRBJ1-1; D is unclear. Germline CDR1 is MDHEN and CDR2 is SYDVKM. V gave up 1 base and J gave up 5 bases, with 8 bases separating them. This CDR3 has 13 amino acids. Here the CDR3 DNA reads TGTGCCAGCAGTTTATCGTGGAGGACTGAAGCTTTCTTT. Protein: CASSLSWRTEAFF.

This clonotype was counted between two and nine times. As DNA, the CDR3 is TGTGCCAGCAGTTACAGAGTAGCGGGAGTCGAAGAGACCCAGTACTTC. Its protein product is CASSYRVAGVEETQYF. V and J are TRBV6-2 or TRBV6-3 and TRBJ2-5, with TRBD2 matching over 9 bases. The V and J ends lost 2 bases and 3 bases, in that order; junction bases with no gene match: 7. Germline CDR1 and CDR2: MNHEY and SVGEGT. The CDR3 is 16 amino acids.

The chain combines TRBV5-1 with TRBJ2-3, with a weak D call TRBD1 (5 bases). This CDR3 comprises 15 residues. The germline V gene encodes CDR1 SGHRS and CDR2 YFSETQ. Trimming cost V 2 bases and J 4 bases, with 14 bases left between them. The CDR3 sequence is CASSLGVKESDTQYF. The CDR3 nucleotides read TGCGCCAGCAGCTTAGGGGTGAAAGAGTCAGATACGCAGTATTTT.

This clonotype has only a few counts. The V and J genes are TRBV24-1 and TRBJ1-1; D not resolved. The CDR3 extends over 13 amino acids. Germline CDR1 is KGHDR and CDR2 is SFDVKD. Trimming removed 2 bases from V and 8 bases from J, with 11 bases in between. The chain's CDR3 is CATSDSSTAEAFF. CDR3 in DNA: TGTGCCACCAGTGATTCCAGTACGGCCGAAGCTTTCTTT.

This clonotype was seen ten or more times. The chain uses TRBV9 and TRBJ2-1; TRBD2 matches 12 bases. This CDR3 has 15 residues. The germline V gene encodes CDR1 SGDLS and CDR2 YYNGEE. V gave up 5 bases and J gave up 4 bases; unmatched junction bases: 4. The CDR3 here is CASSAGTSGYNEQFF. The CDR3 DNA sequence: TGTGCCAGCAGTGCAGGGACTAGCGGGTACAATGAGCAGTTCTTC.